This TCR beta chain was identified in a study of T cell repertoires in cytomegalovirus infection. Comments on this clonotype: The antigen remains undetermined.

CDR3 length: 12 amino acids. Germline V gene sequence: CDR1 LNHDA, CDR2 SQIVND (reference sequence). V was trimmed by 2 bases and J by 6 bases, leaving 7 bases between them. TCRdb ran MiXCR on the reads and lists one entry per CDR3 protein. The top ten hold roughly 70% of the sample, which has about 100,000 distinct CDR3 sequences, around 40% seen once. The chain carries TRBV19 and TRBJ1-1, with D hard to call. Sequenced material: CD8+ T cells from cultured PBMCs, taken from culture after CMV antigen stimulation. The clonotype comes from a human donor in good health (CMV status not recorded). Some clones in this sample may be carry-over from other donors' samples. CDR3 loop: CASSIPGPEAFF. CDR3 DNA sequence: TGTGCCAGTAGTATACCCGGGCCTGAAGCTTTCTTT.